This entry concerns a single TCR beta chain. This sample is part of a study of Graves' ophthalmopathy and Graves' hyperthyroidism. The overall study: Before any treatment was given, at initial diagnosis, peripheral blood was collected.

RNA served as the template for amplifying TCR beta CDR3 regions. An opening RT-PCR round employed HTBI primers and preceded a second-round multiplex PCR. TCRdb called the multiplex PCR reads again in MiXCR, with one record for every CDR3 protein. The profile shows about 400,000 distinct CDR3 sequences, around 18% of them singletons. The sequenced sample was peripheral blood. The TCR originated in a woman in her late teens or twenties with Graves' ophthalmopathy.

The CDR3 DNA reads TGTGCCAGCACCTCTAAGACAGGGTATAAACAGCCCCAGCATTTT. It codes for CASTSKTGYKQPQHF. J is TRBJ1-5 and V is TRBV19; TRBD1 matches 7 bases. CDR1 and CDR2 from the germline V gene are LNHDA and SQIVND (reference sequence). With V trimmed by 9 bases and J by 7 bases, 15 bases remained unmatched. The CDR3 length is 15 residues.